This is a list of T cell receptor beta chains from one sample in a study of CXCR3 chemokines and chemotherapy response in bladder cancer. Each CDR3 protein is one row after TCRdb ran MiXCR on the PCR reads. Of about 1,500 distinct CDR3 sequences in the sample, over 20% were seen once. Sampling was carried out from a patient whose treatment included neoadjuvant chemotherapy. The origin of the receptors is a human donor with bladder cancer that did not respond to neoadjuvant chemotherapy. The CDR3 runs from the conserved cysteine through the conserved F or W. A D gene is named only where the DNA matches it firmly. Size values are once, few and many counts, or a class for expanded clones, and some rows have none.

clone_size,v_call,d_call,j_call,cdr3_nt,cdr3_aa
-,TRBV7-9,-,TRBJ2-5,TGTGCCAGCAGCCTTAGACAGGCCCAAGAGACCCAGTACTTC,CASSLRQAQETQYF
-,TRBV19,TRBD2,TRBJ2-5,TGTGCCAGTAGTCCGACTAGCGGTGAGACCCAGTACTTC,CASSPTSGETQYF
medium-sized,TRBV12-3/TRBV12-4,TRBD2,TRBJ2-4,TGTGCCAGCAGTCCCGGACTAGCGGGGGGCGAAAACATTCAGTACTTC,CASSPGLAGGENIQYF
medium-sized,TRBV18,TRBD1,TRBJ2-2,TGTGCCAGCTCACCCGGGACAGCGAACACCGGGGAGCTGTTTTTT,CASSPGTANTGELFF
-,TRBV6-5,TRBD2,TRBJ2-5,TGTGCCAGCAGTTACCGGGGACCGGGACTAGCGGGGGGGGAAGAGACCCAGTACTTC,CASSYRGPGLAGGEETQYF
-,TRBV28,TRBD2,TRBJ2-5,TGTGCCAGCAGACTAGCGCGCCAAGAGACCCAGTACTTC,CASRLARQETQYF
medium-sized,TRBV6-2/TRBV6-3,TRBD2,TRBJ2-7,TGTGCCAGCAGTTCGCAGCCGGGACTAGCGGGGGAGTGGTACGAGCAGTACTTC,CASSSQPGLAGEWYEQYF
many,TRBV5-6,-,TRBJ2-7,TGTGCCAGCAGCTTCGGGGGCTCCTACGAGCAGTACTTC,CASSFGGSYEQYF
-,TRBV6-1,-,TRBJ1-6,TGTGCCAGCGGGAGGGGGGTAGATTCACCCCTCCACTTT,CASGRGVDSPLHF
medium-sized,TRBV19,-,TRBJ1-5,TGTGCCAGTAGTAAATTCCCCGACGCTTGGGATCAGCCCCAGCATTTT,CASSKFPDAWDQPQHF
many,TRBV5-5,-,TRBJ1-1,TGTGCCAGCAGCCCACGGACGGCGAACACTGAAGCTTTCTTT,CASSPRTANTEAFF
medium-sized,TRBV5-4,-,TRBJ2-4,TGTGCCAGCAGCTTGAAGGCCGGAGGGAGTGCCAAAAACATTCAGTACTTC,CASSLKAGGSAKNIQYF
-,TRBV5-5,TRBD1,TRBJ1-4,TGTGCCAGCAGCGGCTCGACAGGGGCTGCTAATGAAAAACTGTTTTTT,CASSGSTGAANEKLFF
-,TRBV18,TRBD2,TRBJ2-5,TGTGCCAGCTCACAGGCAGGACTAGCCGAGTCAGAGACCCAGTACTTC,CASSQAGLAESETQYF
medium-sized,TRBV7-9,-,TRBJ1-2,TGTGCCAGCAGCTCTCTAGACTACTATGGCTACACCTTC,CASSSLDYYGYTF
many,TRBV28,-,TRBJ1-1,TGTGCCAGCAGTCCCGGGACCGGTCCTGAAGGAGCTGAAGCTTTCTTT,CASSPGTGPEGAEAFF
large,TRBV6-1,TRBD1,TRBJ2-3,TGTGCCAGCAGTGCCGGGACAGGGGGAGCAGATACGCAGTATTTT,CASSAGTGGADTQYF
medium-sized,TRBV15,TRBD1,TRBJ1-1,TGTGCCACCAGCAGAGATCTCGGGACAGTGAACACTGAAGCTTTCTTT,CATSRDLGTVNTEAFF
medium-sized,TRBV18,-,TRBJ2-6,TGTGCCAGCTCGCAAAGCTCTGGGGCCAACGTCCTGACTTTC,CASSQSSGANVLTF
medium-sized,TRBV7-2,TRBD2,TRBJ2-1,TGTGCCAGCAGCTTAGCGCGGGGGGAAAACAATGAGCAGTTCTTC,CASSLARGENNEQFF
medium-sized,TRBV30,-,TRBJ1-1,TGTGCCTGGATGCTGAACACTGAAGCTTTCTTT,CAWMLNTEAFF
medium-sized,TRBV18,-,TRBJ1-4,TGTGCCAGCTCACCACGTACCAAGAAGGCGGGAGGAGAAAAACTGTTTTTT,CASSPRTKKAGGEKLFF
large,TRBV6-5,-,TRBJ1-2,TGTGCCAGCAGCTTACAAGGGGGGAGCAATGGCTACACCTTC,CASSLQGGSNGYTF
medium-sized,TRBV12-3/TRBV12-4,-,TRBJ1-1,TGTGCCAGCAGTTTGGGCCGGGGGATGAACACTGAAGCTTTCTTT,CASSLGRGMNTEAFF
many,TRBV12-3/TRBV12-4,TRBD2,TRBJ2-5,TGTGCCAGCAGTTTCTCAAGGACTAGAGGCCTACAGACCCAGTACTTC,CASSFSRTRGLQTQYF
-,TRBV2,-,TRBJ2-5,TGTGCCATCACCCCTCGGGGACGGCAGGAGACCCAGTACTTC,CAITPRGRQETQYF
many,TRBV18,TRBD1,TRBJ2-7,TGTGCCAGCTCACCATTTGGACAGGGGAGGGAGCAGTACTTC,CASSPFGQGREQYF
many,TRBV11-1,TRBD1,TRBJ1-4,TGTGCCAGCAGCTCCCAGGGGACAGGGGACGAAAAACTGTTTTTT,CASSSQGTGDEKLFF
medium-sized,TRBV6-1,TRBD2,TRBJ2-7,TGTGCCAGCCTTCCGACGGGGGGTACGGGGGAGCAGTACTTC,CASLPTGGTGEQYF
medium-sized,TRBV5-6,TRBD1,TRBJ1-1,TGTGCCAGCAGCTTGGCCAACAGGGGTACTGAAGCTTTCTTT,CASSLANRGTEAFF
large,TRBV28,-,TRBJ2-3,TGTGCCAGCAGCCTCGGCACAGATACGCAGTATTTT,CASSLGTDTQYF
many,TRBV7-9,-,TRBJ1-5,TGTGCCAGCAGGTTAGATGGGGCGCAGCCCCAGCATTTT,CASRLDGAQPQHF